A single sample gave rise to the 6 T cell receptor beta chains below, sequenced in a study of shared clonotypes between healthy human individuals (dated by TCRdb to 2018 to 2021). The library was generated by the immunoSEQ multiplex PCR assay. Entries here come from immuneACCESS through TCRdb and include only in-frame sequences with V and J called. Some clones fail to appear in such tables; in the studies checked, an unresolved V gene covers under half of the shortfall, and the cause of the remainder is unknown. Recorded for this sample are approximately 2,000,000 clones; 85% to 95% of them occurred a single time. The top ten clones comprise 0.37% of the sample. Sample: naive CD4+ T cells from PBMCs. The sample's cell subset or site label is to be understood as: CD45RA+ positively selected. Every receptor here comes from a man younger than 30 in good health. Some clones in this sample may be carry-over from other donors' samples.

This clone was observed a single time. V usage is TRBV5-1 and J usage is TRBJ2-5; D may be TRBD2 (5 bases). Trimming shortened V by 7 bases and J by 2 bases, and 12 bases separated the two germline ends. Germline V lookup: CDR1 SGHRS, CDR2 YFSETQ. There are 13 residues in the CDR3. The CDR3 DNA is TGCGCCAGCGGGGAGCAGACACAAGAGACCCAGTACTTC. Translation gives CASGEQTQETQYF.

The CDR3 nucleotides are TGTGCCAGCAGTTACTCGTTCGGATCCGGAGAGACCCAGTACTTC. Protein product: CASSYSFGSGETQYF. The chain links TRBV6-6 to TRBJ2-5; no firm D call. Trimming cost V 0 bases and J 4 bases, with 12 bases left between them. The CDR3 extends over 15 amino acids. The germline V gene encodes CDR1 MNHNY and CDR2 SVGAGI (reference sequence).

The V call is TRBV5-1, the J call TRBJ2-3; 8 nucleotides align to TRBD2. After removal of 2 bases from V and 4 bases from J, the junction contained 6 bases not matched to a gene. CDR1 and CDR2 (germline): SGHRS, YFSETQ. CDR3 length: 15 residues. The DNA of the CDR3 is TGCGCCAGCAGCTTCTCTGAGCGGGAGCCAGATACGCAGTATTTT. Residues: CASSFSEREPDTQYF.

A word on this clone: The same CDR3 arises from other DNA sequences in this sample as well. The gene calls are TRBV28 and TRBJ2-7; 7 bases map to TRBD2. J lost 4 bases, V lost 1 base, and 4 bases had no gene match. In germline, CDR1 is MDHEN, CDR2 SYDVKM. This CDR3 has 14 residues. The CDR3 sequence: CASSLSGGLYEQYF. The CDR3 bases are TGTGCCAGCAGTTTATCGGGGGGTCTTTACGAGCAGTACTTC.

The chain links TRBV30 to TRBJ1-6; D may be TRBD1 (5 bases). The CDR3 contains 13 residues. Germline V gene lookup returns CDR1 GTSNPN and CDR2 SVGIG (reference sequence). V was cut by 3 bases and J by 8 bases, with 11 bases left in between. The CDR3 nucleotides are TGTGCCTGGAGCCGTCAGGGAGATTCACCCCTCCACTTT. It encodes CAWSRQGDSPLHF. The full variable domain, in which reference TRBV30 and TRBJ1-6 provide the parts outside the CDR3, is SQTIHQWPATLVQPVGSPLSLECTVEGTSNPNLYWYRQAAGRGLQLLFYSVGIGQISSEVPQNLSASRPQDRQFILSSKKLLLSDSGFYLCAWSRQGDSPLHFGNGTRLTVT.

The chain uses TRBV11-3 and TRBJ2-6, with D unresolved. Germline loops: CDR1 SGHNT, CDR2 YENEEA. The CDR3 is made up of 15 amino acids. The V and J ends lost 4 bases and 2 bases respectively, with 9 bases between them. The DNA for the CDR3 is TGTGCCAGCAGCTCGGCCAATACTGGGGCCAACGTCCTGACTTTC. It codes for CASSSANTGANVLTF. Drawing the rest from reference TRBV11-3 and TRBJ2-6, the complete variable domain is EAGVVQSPRYKIIEKKQPVAFWCNPISGHNTLYWYLQNLGQGPELLIRYENEEAVDDSQLPKDRFSAERLKGVDSTLKIQPAELGDSAVYLCASSSANTGANVLTFGAGSRLTVL.